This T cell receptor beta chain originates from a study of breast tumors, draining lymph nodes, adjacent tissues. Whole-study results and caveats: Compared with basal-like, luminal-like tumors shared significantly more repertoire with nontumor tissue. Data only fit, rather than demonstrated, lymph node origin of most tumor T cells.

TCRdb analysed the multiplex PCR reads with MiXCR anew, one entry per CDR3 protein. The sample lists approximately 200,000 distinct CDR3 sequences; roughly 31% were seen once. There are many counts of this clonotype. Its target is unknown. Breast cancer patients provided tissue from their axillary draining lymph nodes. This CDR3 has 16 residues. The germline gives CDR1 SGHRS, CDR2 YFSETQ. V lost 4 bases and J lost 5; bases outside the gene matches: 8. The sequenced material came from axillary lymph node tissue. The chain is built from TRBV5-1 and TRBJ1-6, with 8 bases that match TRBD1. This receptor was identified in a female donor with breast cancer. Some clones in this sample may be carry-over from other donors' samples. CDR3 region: CASSLTPGQDNSPLHF. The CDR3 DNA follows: TGCGCCAGCAGCCTCACCCCGGGACAGGATAATTCACCCCTCCACTTT.